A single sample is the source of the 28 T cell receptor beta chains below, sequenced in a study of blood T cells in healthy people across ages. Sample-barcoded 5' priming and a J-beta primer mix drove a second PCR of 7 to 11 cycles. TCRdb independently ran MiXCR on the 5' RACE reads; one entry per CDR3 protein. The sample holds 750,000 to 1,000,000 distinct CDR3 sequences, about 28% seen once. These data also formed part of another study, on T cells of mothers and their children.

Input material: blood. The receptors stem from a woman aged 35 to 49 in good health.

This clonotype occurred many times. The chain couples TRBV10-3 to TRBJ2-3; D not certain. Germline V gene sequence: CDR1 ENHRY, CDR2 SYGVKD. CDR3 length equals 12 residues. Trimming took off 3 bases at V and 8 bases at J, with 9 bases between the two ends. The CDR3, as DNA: TGTGCCATCAGTGATGATGTAGGTACGCAGTATTTT. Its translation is CAISDDVGTQYF.

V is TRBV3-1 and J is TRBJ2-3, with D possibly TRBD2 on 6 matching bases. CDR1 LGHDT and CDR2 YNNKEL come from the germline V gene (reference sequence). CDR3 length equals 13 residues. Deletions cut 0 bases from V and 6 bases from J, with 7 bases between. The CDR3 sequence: CASSQEEGDTQYF. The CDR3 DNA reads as TGTGCCAGCAGCCAAGAGGAGGGCGATACGCAGTATTTT.

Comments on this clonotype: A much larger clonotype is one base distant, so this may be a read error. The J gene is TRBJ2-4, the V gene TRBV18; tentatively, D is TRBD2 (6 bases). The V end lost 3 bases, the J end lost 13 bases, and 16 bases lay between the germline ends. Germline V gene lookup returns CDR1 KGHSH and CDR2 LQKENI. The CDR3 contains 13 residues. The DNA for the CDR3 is TGTGCCAGCTCACCGGGACTCGGGAATGAGCAGTACTTC. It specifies CASSPGLGNEQYF.

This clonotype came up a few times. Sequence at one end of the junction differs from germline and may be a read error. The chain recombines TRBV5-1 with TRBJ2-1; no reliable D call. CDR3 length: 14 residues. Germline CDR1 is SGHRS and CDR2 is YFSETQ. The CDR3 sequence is CANSLPAEYNEQFF. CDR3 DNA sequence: TGCGCCAACAGCCTCCCGGCAGAGTACAATGAGCAGTTCTTC. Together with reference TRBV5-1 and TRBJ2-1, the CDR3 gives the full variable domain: KAGVTQTPRYLIKTRGQQVTLSCSPISGHRSVSWYQQTPGQGLQFLFEYFSETQRNKGNFPGRFSGRQFSNSRSEMNVSTLELGDSALYLCANSLPAEYNEQFFGPGTRLTVL.

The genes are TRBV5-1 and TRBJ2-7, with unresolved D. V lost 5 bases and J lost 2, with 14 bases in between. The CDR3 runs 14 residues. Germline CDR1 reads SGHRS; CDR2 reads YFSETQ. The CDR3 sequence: CASRPEVLTYEQYF. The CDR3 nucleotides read TGCGCCAGCAGACCAGAGGTCCTTACCTACGAGCAGTACTTC.

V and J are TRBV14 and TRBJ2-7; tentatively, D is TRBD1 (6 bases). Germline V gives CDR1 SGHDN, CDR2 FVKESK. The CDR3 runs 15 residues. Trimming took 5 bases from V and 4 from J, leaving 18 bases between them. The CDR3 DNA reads TGTGCCAGCAGCTCAACGAGGGGGTTTTTGTACGAGCAGTACTTC. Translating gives CASSSTRGFLYEQYF. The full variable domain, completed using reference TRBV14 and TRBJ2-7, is EAGVTQFPSHSVIEKGQTVTLRCDPISGHDNLYWYRRVMGKEIKFLLHFVKESKQDESGMPNNRFLAERTGGTYSTLKVQPAELEDSGVYFCASSSTRGFLYEQYFGPGTRLTVT.

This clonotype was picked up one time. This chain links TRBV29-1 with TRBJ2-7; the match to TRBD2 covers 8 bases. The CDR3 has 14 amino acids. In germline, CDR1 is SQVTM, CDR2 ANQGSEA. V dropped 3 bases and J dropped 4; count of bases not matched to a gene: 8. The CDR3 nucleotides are TGCAGCGTTGATGGGAGCGGGGGACTTTACGAGCAGTACTTC. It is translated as CSVDGSGGLYEQYF.

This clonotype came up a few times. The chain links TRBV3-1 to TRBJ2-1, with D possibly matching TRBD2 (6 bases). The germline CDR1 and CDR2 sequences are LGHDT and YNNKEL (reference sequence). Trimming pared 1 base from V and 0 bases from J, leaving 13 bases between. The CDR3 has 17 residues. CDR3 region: CASSQVGAGLSYNEQFF. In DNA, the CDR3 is TGTGCCAGCAGCCAAGTTGGGGCGGGGCTCTCCTACAATGAGCAGTTCTTC.

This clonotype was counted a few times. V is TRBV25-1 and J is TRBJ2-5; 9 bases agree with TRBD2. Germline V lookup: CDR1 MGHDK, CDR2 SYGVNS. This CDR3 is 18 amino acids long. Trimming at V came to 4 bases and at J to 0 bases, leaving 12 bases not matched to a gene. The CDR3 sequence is CASSVGISGGSYQETQYF. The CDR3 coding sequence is TGTGCCAGCAGTGTAGGGATTAGCGGGGGCTCGTACCAAGAGACCCAGTACTTC. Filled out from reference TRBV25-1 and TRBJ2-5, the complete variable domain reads EADIYQTPRYLVIGTGKKITLECSQTMGHDKMYWYQQDPGMELHLIHYSYGVNSTEKGDLSSESTVSRIRTEHFPLTLESARPSHTSQYLCASSVGISGGSYQETQYFGPGTRLLVL.

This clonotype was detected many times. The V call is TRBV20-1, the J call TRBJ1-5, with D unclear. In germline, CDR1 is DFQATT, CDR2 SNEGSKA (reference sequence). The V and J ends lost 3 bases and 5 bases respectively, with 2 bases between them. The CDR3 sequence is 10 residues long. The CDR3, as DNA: TGCAGTGCTAGTGATCAGCCCCAGCATTTT. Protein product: CSASDQPQHF.

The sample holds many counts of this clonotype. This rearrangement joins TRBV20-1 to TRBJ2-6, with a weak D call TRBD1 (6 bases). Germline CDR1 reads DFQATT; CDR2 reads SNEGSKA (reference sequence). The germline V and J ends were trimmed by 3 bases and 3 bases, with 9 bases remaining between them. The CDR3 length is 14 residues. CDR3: CSASPGVGANVLTF. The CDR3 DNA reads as TGCAGTGCTAGCCCAGGGGTTGGGGCCAACGTCCTGACTTTC.

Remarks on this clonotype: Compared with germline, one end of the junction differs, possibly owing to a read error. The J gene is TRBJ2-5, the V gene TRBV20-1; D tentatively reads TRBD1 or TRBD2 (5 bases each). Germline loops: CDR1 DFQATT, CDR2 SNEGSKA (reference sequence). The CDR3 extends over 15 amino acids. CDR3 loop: CSARSPPGREKTKYF. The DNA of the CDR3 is TGCAGTGCTAGATCCCCGCCCGGCAGGGAGAAGACCAAGTACTTC.

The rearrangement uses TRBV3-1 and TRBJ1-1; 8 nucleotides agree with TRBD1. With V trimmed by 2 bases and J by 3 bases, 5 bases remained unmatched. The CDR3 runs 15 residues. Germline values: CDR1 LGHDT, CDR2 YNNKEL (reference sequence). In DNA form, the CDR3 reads TGTGCCAGCAGCCAACAGGGGGCTCGGTACACTGAAGCTTTCTTT. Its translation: CASSQQGARYTEAFF.

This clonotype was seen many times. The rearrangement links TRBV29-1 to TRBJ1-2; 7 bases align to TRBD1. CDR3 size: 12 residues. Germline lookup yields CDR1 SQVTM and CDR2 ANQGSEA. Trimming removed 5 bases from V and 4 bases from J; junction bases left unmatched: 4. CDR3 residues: CSVSTGIYGYTF. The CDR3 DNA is TGCAGCGTTTCGACAGGGATCTATGGCTACACCTTC. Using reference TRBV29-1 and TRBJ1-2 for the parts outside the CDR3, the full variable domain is SAVISQKPSRDICQRGTSLTIQCQVDSQVTMMFWYRQQPGQSLTLIATANQGSEATYESGFVIDKFPISRPNLTFSTLTVSNMSPEDSSIYLCSVSTGIYGYTFGSGTRLTVV.

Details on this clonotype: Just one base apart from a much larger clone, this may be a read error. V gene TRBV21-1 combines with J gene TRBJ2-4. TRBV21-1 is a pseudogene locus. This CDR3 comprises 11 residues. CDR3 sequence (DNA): TGTGCCAGCAGATCCACGGAAAGGCAGTACTTC. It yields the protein CASRSTERQYF.

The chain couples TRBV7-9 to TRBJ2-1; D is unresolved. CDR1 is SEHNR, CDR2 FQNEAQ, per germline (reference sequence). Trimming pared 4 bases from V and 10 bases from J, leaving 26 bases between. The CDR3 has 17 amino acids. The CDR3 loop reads CASSSAQKRNGVREQFF. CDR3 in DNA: TGTGCCAGCAGCTCCGCCCAGAAAAGGAATGGTGTCAGAGAGCAGTTCTTC.

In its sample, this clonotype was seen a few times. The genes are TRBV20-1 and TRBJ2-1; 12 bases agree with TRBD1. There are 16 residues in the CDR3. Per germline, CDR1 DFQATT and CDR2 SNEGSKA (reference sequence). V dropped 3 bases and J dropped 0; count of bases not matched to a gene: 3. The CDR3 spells CSARGQGAFSYNEQFF. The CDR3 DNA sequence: TGCAGTGCTAGGGGACAGGGGGCATTCTCCTACAATGAGCAGTTCTTC.

CDR3 region: CASSLERRGIDTQYF. The CDR3 DNA reads TGCGCCAGCAGCTTGGAACGAAGGGGGATAGATACGCAGTATTTT. This chain uses TRBV5-1 with TRBJ2-3; D possibly corresponds to TRBD1 (6 bases). Trimming took off 0 bases at V and 5 bases at J, with 13 bases between the two ends. In germline, CDR1 is SGHRS, CDR2 YFSETQ. The CDR3 is made up of 15 amino acids.

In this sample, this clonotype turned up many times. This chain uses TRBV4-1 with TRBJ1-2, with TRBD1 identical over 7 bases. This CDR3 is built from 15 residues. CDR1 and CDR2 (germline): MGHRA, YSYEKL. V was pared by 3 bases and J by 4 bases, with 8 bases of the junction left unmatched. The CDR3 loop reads CASSHLTGSSYGYTF. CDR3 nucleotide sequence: TGCGCCAGCAGCCACTTGACAGGGAGTAGCTATGGCTACACCTTC.

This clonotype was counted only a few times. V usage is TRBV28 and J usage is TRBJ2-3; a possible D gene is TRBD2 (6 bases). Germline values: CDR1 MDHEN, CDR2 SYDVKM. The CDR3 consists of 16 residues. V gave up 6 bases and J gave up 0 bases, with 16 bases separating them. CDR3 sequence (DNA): TGTGCCAGCAGGGAGGGACGCTTAGGAAGCACAGATACGCAGTATTTT. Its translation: CASREGRLGSTDTQYF.

CDR3 protein: CASSQDVGTALNTIYF. The DNA of the CDR3 is TGCGCCAGCAGCCAAGATGTGGGAACAGCTTTGAACACCATATATTTT. The V gene is TRBV4-3, the J gene TRBJ1-3; D remains unclear. V dropped 0 bases and J dropped 7 bases, with 16 bases sitting between them. Germline V gives CDR1 LGHNA, CDR2 YSLEER. This CDR3 is built from 16 residues.

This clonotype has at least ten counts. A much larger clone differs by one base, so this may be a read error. The CDR3 loop is CASSPGSYNEQYF. The CDR3 coding sequence is TGTGCCAGCAGCCCCGGCTCCTACAATGAGCAGTACTTC. This rearrangement joins TRBV7-2 to TRBJ2-1, with no clear D. TRBJ2-7 explains the end of the DNA better; the J call may be wrong. This CDR3 region has 13 residues. CDR1 SGHTA and CDR2 FQGNSA come from the germline V gene.

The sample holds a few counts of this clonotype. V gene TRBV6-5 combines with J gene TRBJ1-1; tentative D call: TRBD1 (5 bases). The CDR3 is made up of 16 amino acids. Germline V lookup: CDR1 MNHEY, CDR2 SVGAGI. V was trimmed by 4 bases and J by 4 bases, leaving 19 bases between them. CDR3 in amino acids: CASSSRGAGVSTEAFF. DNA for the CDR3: TGTGCCAGCAGTTCCCGCGGGGCCGGTGTTAGCACTGAAGCTTTCTTT.

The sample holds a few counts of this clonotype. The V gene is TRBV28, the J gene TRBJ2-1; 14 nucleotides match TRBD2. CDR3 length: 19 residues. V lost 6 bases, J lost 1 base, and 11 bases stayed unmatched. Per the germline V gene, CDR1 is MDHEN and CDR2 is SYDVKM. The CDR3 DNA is TGTGCCAGCAGCCCGGGACTAGCGGGGGCAAAAGGTTCCTACAATGAGCAGTTCTTC. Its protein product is CASSPGLAGAKGSYNEQFF.

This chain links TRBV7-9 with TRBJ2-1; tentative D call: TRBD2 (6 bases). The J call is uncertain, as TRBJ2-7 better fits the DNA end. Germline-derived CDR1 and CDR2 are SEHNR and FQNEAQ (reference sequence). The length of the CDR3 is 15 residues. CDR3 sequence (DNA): TGTGCCAGCAGCTTAGCGGTTAGCGGTTACAATGAGCAGTACTTC. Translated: CASSLAVSGYNEQYF.

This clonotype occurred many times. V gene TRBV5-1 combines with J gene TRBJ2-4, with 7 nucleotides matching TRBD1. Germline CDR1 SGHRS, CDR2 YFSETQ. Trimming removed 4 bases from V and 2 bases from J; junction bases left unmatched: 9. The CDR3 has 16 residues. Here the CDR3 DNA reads TGCGCCAGCAGCGTGGAGACAGGGATCACCAAAAACATTCAGTACTTC. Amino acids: CASSVETGITKNIQYF.

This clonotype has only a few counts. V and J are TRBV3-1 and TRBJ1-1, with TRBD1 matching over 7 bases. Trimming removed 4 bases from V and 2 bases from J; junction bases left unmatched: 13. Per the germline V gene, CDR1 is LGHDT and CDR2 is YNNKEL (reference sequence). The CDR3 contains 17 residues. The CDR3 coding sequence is TGTGCCAGCAGCCTGAGAACAGGGGCCCTCCCAAACACTGAAGCTTTCTTT. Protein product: CASSLRTGALPNTEAFF.

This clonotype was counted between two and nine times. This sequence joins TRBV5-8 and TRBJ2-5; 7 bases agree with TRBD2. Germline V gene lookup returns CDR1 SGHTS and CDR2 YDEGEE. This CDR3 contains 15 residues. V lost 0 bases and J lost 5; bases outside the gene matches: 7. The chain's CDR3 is CASSLERWGGETQYF. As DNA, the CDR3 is TGTGCCAGCAGCTTGGAGCGCTGGGGGGGGGAGACCCAGTACTTC.